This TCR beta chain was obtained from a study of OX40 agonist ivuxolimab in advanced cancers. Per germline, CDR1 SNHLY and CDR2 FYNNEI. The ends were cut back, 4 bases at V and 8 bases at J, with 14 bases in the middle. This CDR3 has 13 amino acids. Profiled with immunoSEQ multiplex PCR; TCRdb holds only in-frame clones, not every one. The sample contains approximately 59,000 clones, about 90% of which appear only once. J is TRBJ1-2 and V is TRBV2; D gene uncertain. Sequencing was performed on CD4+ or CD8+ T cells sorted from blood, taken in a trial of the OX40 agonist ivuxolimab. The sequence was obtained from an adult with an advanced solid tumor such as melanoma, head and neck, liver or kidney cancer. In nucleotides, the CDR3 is TGTGCCAGCAGTGCGCAGGACTCGCTCGGCTACACCTTC. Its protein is CASSAQDSLGYTF. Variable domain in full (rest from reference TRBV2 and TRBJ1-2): EPEVTQTPSHQVTQMGQEVILRCVPISNHLYFYWYRQILGQKVEFLVSFYNNEISEKSEIFDDQFSVERPDGSNFTLKIRSTKLEDSAMYFCASSAQDSLGYTFGSGTRLTVV.